The T cell receptor beta chain described here comes from a study of molecular identifiers for immune sequencing clone quantification. As for the study in general: Replicate RNA from around 20,000 or 100,000 naive CD8 T cells formed five aliquots; four were sequenced.

TCRdb reanalysed the PCR reads using MiXCR and keeps one entry per CDR3 protein. The sample carries under 800,000 distinct CDR3 sequences, about 25% recorded once. This clonotype was observed many times. What it binds is unknown. Sequencing libraries of naive CD8 cells derived from around 20,000 to 1,000,000 sorted cells with 10%, 30% or 50% RNA. Study-level results: Because of identical TCR molecules sharing a barcode, sizes of highly expanded clones could be underestimated.

Unmatched junction bases numbered 7, after V lost 0 bases and J lost 3 bases. CDR3 length: 17 amino acids. Germline CDR1 is MGHRA and CDR2 is YSYEKL. The specimen was naive CD8+ T cells from blood, with Jurkat cell RNA spiked in. The subset is: FACS-sorted CD8+CD4-CCR7+CD45RA+ naive T cells. This TCR was sampled from a human donor in good health. Some libraries in this study had Jurkat cell RNA spiked in. The rearrangement uses TRBV4-1 and TRBJ2-3; 9 bases agree with TRBD2. CDR3 bases: TGCGCCAGCAGCCAAGATTCGGCTAGCGGGGTGACAGATACGCAGTATTTT. It yields the protein CASSQDSASGVTDTQYF.